The 3 T cell receptor beta chains below come from one sample, sequenced in a study of blood T cell repertoires in COVID-19. Clones were read by immunoSEQ multiplex PCR, and TCRdb kept only the in-frame ones, dropping some. The repertoire holds some 60,000 clones, with approximately 91% as singletons. Sequences were obtained from peripheral blood. These receptors all stem from a man in his fifties or sixties with acute or convalescent COVID-19.

This clone was counted once. The genes are TRBV18 and TRBJ1-4; possibly TRBD1 for D (5 bases). This CDR3 is built from 19 residues. Trimming pared 3 bases from V and 0 bases from J, leaving 20 bases between. The germline CDR1 and CDR2 sequences are KGHSH and LQKENI. For the CDR3, the DNA is TGTGCCAGCTCACCCGTCGAAGGGGTACGGGAGGCAACTAATGAAAAACTGTTTTTT. This codes for CASSPVEGVREATNEKLFF.

The chain joins TRBV14 to TRBJ2-1, with TRBD2 as a possible D gene (6 bases). The CDR3 totals 16 residues. V was shortened by 3 bases and J by 10 bases, with 22 bases between the two germline ends. CDR1 and CDR2 from the germline V gene are SGHDN and FVKESK. CDR3 in amino acids: CASSQPGLSTIREQFF. In nucleotides, the CDR3 is TGTGCCAGCAGCCAGCCGGGACTTAGCACAATAAGGGAGCAGTTCTTC.

The rearrangement uses TRBV3-1 (or the pseudogene TRBV3-2) and TRBJ2-1; D may be TRBD2 (5 bases). The CDR3 is made up of 12 amino acids. Germline loops: CDR1 LGHDT, CDR2 YNNKEL (reference sequence). V was trimmed by 4 bases and J by 6 bases, leaving 7 bases between them. Here the CDR3 reads CASSRTSNEQFF. The CDR3 region has the DNA TGTGCCAGCAGCCGAACTAGCAATGAGCAGTTCTTC.